The 27 T cell receptor beta chains below all came from one sample that was sequenced in a study of blood T cell repertoires in COVID-19. TCRdb's table, derived via immunoSEQ multiplex PCR, lists solely in-frame clones and lacks some. The table has a few hundred thousand clones, more than 75% seen once. Sample: peripheral blood. These receptors originate from a woman between 50 and 59 years old with acute or convalescent COVID-19.

The chain employs TRBV11-2 and TRBJ1-1; no clear D gene. The germline gives CDR1 SGHAT, CDR2 FQNNGV. V gave up 3 bases and J gave up 2 bases, with 16 bases separating them. This CDR3 spans 16 amino acids. In DNA form, the CDR3 reads TGTGCCAGCAGCTTCCGCATCGGCAGGTCAAACACTGAAGCTTTCTTT. As protein: CASSFRIGRSNTEAFF.

The chain links TRBV19 to TRBJ2-4, with D perhaps TRBD1 (6 bases). Trimming shortened V by 6 bases and J by 5 bases, and 26 bases separated the two germline ends. The length of the CDR3 is 18 residues. Germline assignment: CDR1 LNHDA and CDR2 SQIVND (reference sequence). CDR3 sequence reads: CASSPPPGQGWSQNIQYF. CDR3 in DNA: TGTGCCAGTAGCCCCCCTCCGGGCCAGGGGTGGTCGCAAAACATTCAGTACTTC. The full variable domain, its missing parts supplied by reference TRBV19 and TRBJ2-4, is DGGITQSPKYLFRKEGQNVTLSCEQNLNHDAMYWYRQDPGQGLRLIYYSQIVNDFQKGDIAEGYSVSREKKESFPLTVTSAQKNPTAFYLCASSPPPGQGWSQNIQYFGAGTRLSVL.

This chain links TRBV28 with TRBJ2-1; 7 bases are a match to TRBD1. Trimming at V came to 4 bases and at J to 2 bases, leaving 2 bases not matched to a gene. This CDR3 is built from 14 residues. CDR1 and CDR2 (germline): MDHEN, SYDVKM. DNA for the CDR3: TGTGCCAGCAGTTCGACAGGGACCTACAATGAGCAGTTCTTC. This translates into CASSSTGTYNEQFF.

CDR3 sequence: CASSPSGTNFYGYTF. CDR3 nucleotide sequence: TGTGCCAGCAGCCCGAGCGGGACGAATTTTTATGGCTACACCTTC. The chain recombines TRBV6-5 with TRBJ1-2, with TRBD1 as a possible D gene (5 bases). Germline lookup yields CDR1 MNHEY and CDR2 SVGAGI. V was pared by 6 bases and J by 5 bases, with 19 bases between. CDR3 size: 15 residues.

The gene calls are TRBV19 and TRBJ2-1; 12 bases are shared with TRBD2. The germline gives CDR1 LNHDA, CDR2 SQIVND (reference sequence). This CDR3 has 20 residues. The junction had 15 bases not matched to a gene; V was cut back by 4 bases and J by 2 bases. CDR3 DNA: TGTGCCAGTAGTAGCGTGCGGGGCCTAGCGGGAGGGGGGCCCTACAATGAGCAGTTCTTC. This encodes CASSSVRGLAGGGPYNEQFF. Based on the CDR3 plus reference TRBV19 and TRBJ2-1, the full variable domain is DGGITQSPKYLFRKEGQNVTLSCEQNLNHDAMYWYRQDPGQGLRLIYYSQIVNDFQKGDIAEGYSVSREKKESFPLTVTSAQKNPTAFYLCASSSVRGLAGGGPYNEQFFGPGTRLTVL.

The V call is TRBV2, the J call TRBJ2-7; 8 nucleotides align to TRBD2. There are 14 residues in the CDR3. CDR1 is SNHLY, CDR2 FYNNEI, per germline. Losses at the gene ends were 4 bases for V and 3 bases for J; bases not matched to a gene: 5. The CDR3 bases are TGTGCCAGCAGTGGGTCGGGACTAGGCTACGAGCAGTACTTC. Amino acids: CASSGSGLGYEQYF.

The genes are TRBV5-1 and TRBJ2-2; 16 nucleotides match TRBD2. The CDR3 covers 18 residues. CDR1 and CDR2 from the germline V gene are SGHRS and YFSETQ. The J segment lost 6 bases and the V segment lost 3 bases, leaving 8 bases of the junction unmatched. The CDR3 DNA reads as TGCGCCAGCAGCTATGGGACTAGCGGGAGGGCCTCGTCCGGGGAGCTGTTTTTT. Translating it yields CASSYGTSGRASSGELFF.

This clone was observed a few times. This rearrangement joins TRBV27 to TRBJ2-5; 7 bases map to TRBD1. Losses at the gene ends were 4 bases for V and 5 bases for J; bases not matched to a gene: 4. CDR1 and CDR2 from the germline V gene are MNHEY and SMNVEV (reference sequence). The CDR3 extends over 13 amino acids. The DNA for the CDR3 is TGTGCCAGCAGTTCTGAGGGGGCGGAGACCCAGTACTTC. This translates into CASSSEGAETQYF.

The gene calls are TRBV10-3 and TRBJ2-3, with TRBD1 matching over 10 bases. The CDR3 runs to 14 residues. Per germline, CDR1 ENHRY and CDR2 SYGVKD. The V gene end was trimmed by 8 bases and the J gene end by 5 bases; junction bases not matched to a gene: 7. In DNA form, the CDR3 reads TGTGCCATCCGACGACAGGGGGCGGAAGATACGCAGTATTTT. Protein sequence: CAIRRQGAEDTQYF.

The rearrangement links TRBV29-1 to TRBJ1-3; TRBD1 matches 7 bases. CDR1 and CDR2 (germline): SQVTM, ANQGSEA. Trimming at V came to 6 bases and at J to 1 base, leaving 6 bases not matched to a gene. This CDR3 has 14 amino acids. The CDR3 is CSVSDRASGNTIYF. As DNA, the CDR3 is TGCAGCGTATCCGACAGGGCGTCTGGAAACACCATATATTTT.

The chain carries TRBV29-1 and TRBJ2-1, with 9 nucleotides matching TRBD2. J gave up 10 bases and V 3 bases, and 7 bases lay outside the gene matches. This CDR3 contains 13 residues. Germline V CDR1 and CDR2: SQVTM, ANQGSEA. The CDR3, as DNA: TGCAGCGTTGACCAATCTAGCGGGGCCGAGCAGTTCTTC. Encoded protein: CSVDQSSGAEQFF.

The rearrangement links TRBV10-2 to TRBJ2-7; 11 bases are a match to TRBD2. Per the germline V gene, CDR1 is WSHSY and CDR2 is SAAADI. The CDR3 is made up of 15 amino acids. V was pared by 0 bases and J by 5 bases, with 3 bases of the junction left unmatched. The CDR3 DNA follows: TGCGCCAGCAGTGAGTCTTCACTAGCGGGAGACGAGCAGTACTTC. It yields the protein CASSESSLAGDEQYF.

The rearrangement links TRBV5-1 to TRBJ2-1; TRBD2 matches 7 bases. The trim removed 9 bases at V and 9 bases at J, leaving 12 bases unmatched. Germline assignment: CDR1 SGHRS and CDR2 YFSETQ. The CDR3 sequence is 13 residues long. Written as DNA, the CDR3 is TGCGCCACCATGGGAGGGATTTCCGGTGAGCAGTTCTTC. Translated: CATMGGISGEQFF. Looking up the rest from reference TRBV5-1 and TRBJ2-1 gives the full variable domain: KAGVTQTPRYLIKTRGQQVTLSCSPISGHRSVSWYQQTPGQGLQFLFEYFSETQRNKGNFPGRFSGRQFSNSRSEMNVSTLELGDSALYLCATMGGISGEQFFGPGTRLTVL.

The chain employs TRBV12-3 or TRBV12-4 and TRBJ1-5; no definite D call. The CDR3 covers 13 residues. V gave up 2 bases and J gave up 2 bases, with 4 bases separating them. CDR3 nucleotide sequence: TGTGCCAGCAGTTTAAGAGGCAATCAGCCCCAGCATTTT. This encodes CASSLRGNQPQHF.

The V gene is TRBV28, the J gene TRBJ2-7, with D perhaps matching TRBD2 (6 bases). The germline V gene encodes CDR1 MDHEN and CDR2 SYDVKM. This CDR3 is built from 16 residues. V was cut by 4 bases and J by 0 bases, with 16 bases left in between. Here the CDR3 DNA reads TGTGCCAGCAGTTCCGGAGGGATACCTGCCTCCTACGAGCAGTACTTC. Residues: CASSSGGIPASYEQYF.

This clone was counted only a few times. The chain recombines TRBV27 with TRBJ2-7, with 7 bases that match TRBD1. Germline CDR1 MNHEY, CDR2 SMNVEV (reference sequence). With V trimmed by 0 bases and J by 3 bases, 5 bases remained unmatched. The CDR3 sequence is 15 residues long. CDR3 amino acids: CASSLSRGHLYEQYF. In DNA, the CDR3 is TGTGCCAGCAGTTTATCGAGGGGGCATCTCTACGAGCAGTACTTC.

The CDR3 DNA sequence: TGTGCCAGCAGCTCGACAGGGGGAATTATGAAAACTTTCTTT. This gives the protein CASSSTGGIMKTFF. The chain uses TRBV7-9 and TRBJ1-1; the match to TRBD1 covers 9 bases. This CDR3 has 14 residues. J gave up 12 bases and V 4 bases, and 12 bases lay outside the gene matches. Germline V gives CDR1 SEHNR, CDR2 FQNEAQ (reference sequence).

The DNA of the CDR3 is TGTGCCAGCAGCTCGCGGGGAGGCGAGCAGTACTTC. This encodes CASSSRGGEQYF. The V call is TRBV7-6, the J call TRBJ2-7; tentative D call: TRBD2 (6 bases). CDR1 and CDR2 from the germline V gene are SGHVS and FNYEAQ. The CDR3 is 12 amino acids. Trimming took 4 bases from V and 6 from J, leaving 10 bases between them.

This clone has only a few counts. V and J are TRBV12-3 or TRBV12-4 and TRBJ1-2, with 7 bases that match TRBD1. The CDR3 spans 13 residues. V trimming: 6 bases; J trimming: 4 bases; junction bases outside the gene matches: 5. In nucleotides, the CDR3 is TGTGCCAGCAGGGGGACAGCGCTCTATGGCTACACCTTC. Translated, it gives CASRGTALYGYTF.

V gene TRBV19 combines with J gene TRBJ2-5, with TRBD2 as a possible D gene (5 bases). Trimming pared 4 bases from V and 4 bases from J, leaving 13 bases between. Germline V gene lookup returns CDR1 LNHDA and CDR2 SQIVND (reference sequence). This CDR3 is built from 14 residues. CDR3 sequence reads: CASSTGGRGETQYF. The CDR3 DNA sequence: TGTGCCAGTAGTACCGGCGGCCGGGGAGAGACCCAGTACTTC.

This sequence joins TRBV5-4 and TRBJ1-2, with D possibly TRBD1 on 5 matching bases. The V gene's germline CDR1 is SGHNT and CDR2 YYREEE (reference sequence). V was pared by 3 bases and J by 8 bases, with 20 bases between. CDR3 length: 15 amino acids. Here the CDR3 DNA reads TGTGCCAGCAGCTCCGAGACAGACCAACTCTGGGGCTACACCTTC. It is translated as CASSSETDQLWGYTF. The full variable domain, in which reference TRBV5-4 and TRBJ1-2 provide the parts outside the CDR3, is ETGVTQSPTHLIKTRGQQVTLRCSSQSGHNTVSWYQQALGQGPQFIFQYYREEENGRGNFPPRFSGLQFPNYSSELNVNALELDDSALYLCASSSETDQLWGYTFGSGTRLTVV.

This chain joins TRBV28 and TRBJ1-4; TRBD1 is a possible D gene (5 bases). Germline V gene sequence: CDR1 MDHEN, CDR2 SYDVKM. CDR3 size: 15 residues. Deletions cut 4 bases from V and 2 bases from J, with 11 bases between. The CDR3 coding sequence is TGTGCCAGCAGTTCTGGGGGGACTACTAATGAAAAACTGTTTTTT. This gives the protein CASSSGGTTNEKLFF.

The chain employs TRBV30 and TRBJ2-5, with D perhaps matching TRBD2 (5 bases). Trimming shortened V by 5 bases and J by 3 bases, and 7 bases separated the two germline ends. The germline V gene encodes CDR1 GTSNPN and CDR2 SVGIG (reference sequence). CDR3 length: 11 amino acids. Here the CDR3 DNA reads TGTGCCTGGGGACTTAAAGAGACCCAGTACTTC. Protein: CAWGLKETQYF.

The chain has TRBV19 and TRBJ2-1; 13 bases map to TRBD2. This CDR3 comprises 15 residues. Germline values: CDR1 LNHDA, CDR2 SQIVND (reference sequence). V dropped 5 bases and J dropped 6; count of bases not matched to a gene: 4. The CDR3 loop reads CASSPRTSGSNEQFF. Here the CDR3 DNA reads TGTGCCAGTAGTCCCCGGACTAGCGGGAGCAATGAGCAGTTCTTC.

This clone has more than one count but fewer than ten. The chain carries TRBV11-3 and TRBJ2-5, with 8 nucleotides matching TRBD1. The V and J ends lost 6 bases and 5 bases, in that order; junction bases with no gene match: 2. The CDR3 covers 12 residues. CDR1 and CDR2 from the germline V gene are SGHNT and YENEEA. DNA of the CDR3: TGTGCCAGCAGTGGACAGGGTGAGACCCAGTACTTC. Amino acid sequence: CASSGQGETQYF.

The chain recombines TRBV18 with TRBJ1-5; D unresolved. CDR3 length: 12 amino acids. From germline, CDR1 is KGHSH and CDR2 LQKENI. Trimming took off 3 bases at V and 5 bases at J, with 5 bases between the two ends. The CDR3 nucleotides read TGTGCCAGCTCACCTCCTGATCAGCCCCAGCATTTT. This translates into CASSPPDQPQHF.

In the case of this clone: The sample carries other DNA sequences with the same CDR3. The V and J genes are TRBV27 and TRBJ2-7; TRBD1 matches 7 bases. Germline-derived CDR1 and CDR2 are MNHEY and SMNVEV (reference sequence). V was clipped by 3 bases and J by 2 bases; unmatched bases: 1. The CDR3 runs to 13 residues. This CDR3 reads CASSLGQPYEQYF. The CDR3 region has the DNA TGTGCCAGCAGTTTGGGACAGCCCTACGAGCAGTACTTC.